This T cell receptor (beta chain) is from a study of Ad26.COV2.S vaccination and SARS-CoV-2 variants. The CDR3 totals 14 residues. Germline V gene sequence: CDR1 SGHDT, CDR2 YYEEEE. V was pared by 4 bases and J by 5 bases, with 14 bases between. Libraries were prepared by immunoSEQ multiplex PCR; TCRdb keeps only in-frame clonotypes and omits some of them. The sample includes 500,000 or so clones, around 90% of them seen just once. The treatment: roughly 20 received Ad26.COV2.S at low or high dose, single or two shots; 5 received placebo; per-sample allocation not given. Day 63 following the first vaccine or placebo injection was when the samples were taken.

The source was peripheral blood, collected in a trial of Ad26.COV2.S vaccine versus placebo. This clonotype originated in a person aged 18-65 years who received the Ad26.COV2.S COVID-19 vaccine or a placebo. V is TRBV5-6 and J is TRBJ2-3; D uncertain. DNA of the CDR3: TGTGCCAGCAGCGTACAACAAGTGCGAGATACGCAGTATTTT. It is translated as CASSVQQVRDTQYF. Full variable domain (outside the CDR3, taken from reference TRBV5-6 and TRBJ2-3): DAGVTQSPTHLIKTRGQQVTLRCSPKSGHDTVSWYQQALGQGPQFIFQYYEEEERQRGNFPDRFSGHQFPNYSSELNVNALLLGDSALYLCASSVQQVRDTQYFGPGTRLTVL.